Below are 11 T cell receptor beta chains sequenced from a single sample in a study of spatial heterogeneity in lung cancer. Time point meaning: blood at routine non-recurrence follow-up after resection. TCRdb independently ran MiXCR on the 5' RACE reads; one entry per CDR3 protein. The repertoire consists of under 150,000 distinct CDR3 sequences, with 10% to 11% occurring once and the leading ten covering approximately 25%. The material was PBMCs, obtained at follow-up. Source of these receptors: a female donor with early-stage non-small cell lung cancer.

This clonotype was seen only a few times. V is TRBV7-6 and J is TRBJ1-1; TRBD1 matches 9 bases. Germline V lookup: CDR1 SGHVS, CDR2 FNYEAQ. CDR3 length equals 14 residues. Losses at the gene ends were 10 bases for V and 1 base for J; bases not matched to a gene: 7. CDR3 bases: TGTGCCACCATTCTGGGACAGGGGAACACTGAAGCTTTCTTT. Its protein is CATILGQGNTEAFF.

This clonotype was observed at least ten times. J is TRBJ2-3 and V is TRBV5-1, with 7 bases fitting TRBD1. Trimming took 2 bases from V and 2 from J; bases not matched to a gene: 5. The CDR3 runs 15 residues. CDR1 is SGHRS, CDR2 YFSETQ, per germline. This chain's CDR3 is CASSFQGVNTDTQYF. The CDR3 bases are TGCGCCAGCAGCTTCCAGGGGGTCAACACAGATACGCAGTATTTT.

The table lists this clonotype with a few counts. The chain uses TRBV12-3 or TRBV12-4 and TRBJ1-5; D uncertain. The V and J ends lost 4 bases and 4 bases respectively, with 11 bases between them. This CDR3 comprises 14 residues. In DNA form, the CDR3 reads TGTGCCAGCAGTTCAATTGGTTTGAATCAGCCCCAGCATTTT. Amino acid sequence: CASSSIGLNQPQHF.

This clonotype was seen repeatedly, ten times or more. The V and J genes are TRBV29-1 and TRBJ2-3; D not resolved. This CDR3 spans 13 amino acids. In germline, CDR1 is SQVTM, CDR2 ANQGSEA. Trimming removed 6 bases at V and 0 bases at J, with 10 bases between. The CDR3 region is CSVVSTSTDTQYF. CDR3 in DNA: TGCAGCGTCGTATCCACTAGCACAGATACGCAGTATTTT.

This chain links TRBV20-1 with TRBJ1-1; maybe TRBD1 (5 bases). The V end was cut by 7 bases, the J end by 1 base, with 13 bases between. This CDR3 region has 13 residues. Germline V gene lookup returns CDR1 DFQATT and CDR2 SNEGSKA (reference sequence). CDR3 bases: TGCAGTGGACAGAGGACACCGAACACTGAAGCTTTCTTT. It encodes CSGQRTPNTEAFF.

Many counts were recorded for this clonotype. This chain links TRBV20-1 with TRBJ2-1, with TRBD2 identical over 7 bases. Germline loops: CDR1 DFQATT, CDR2 SNEGSKA (reference sequence). The CDR3 is made up of 16 amino acids. J was trimmed by 2 bases and V by 0 bases; bases with no gene match: 7. CDR3 nucleotides: TGCAGTGCTAGAGATGTTGAGCGGGATACCTACAATGAGCAGTTCTTC. Translated: CSARDVERDTYNEQFF.

In its sample, this clonotype is medium-sized (0.01 to 0.1%). This chain links TRBV7-9 with TRBJ2-1; D possibly uses TRBD1 or TRBD2 (6 bases each). The CDR3 contains 13 residues. With 5 bases removed from V and 9 bases from J, the gap between germline ends came to 14 bases. Per germline, CDR1 SEHNR and CDR2 FQNEAQ (reference sequence). The CDR3 nucleotides read TGTGCCAGCAGCCAAGGGGGGCCCGGTGAGCAGTTCTTC. It yields the protein CASSQGGPGEQFF.

This clonotype was recorded at least ten times. The chain recombines TRBV4-1 with TRBJ1-5, with TRBD1 as a possible D gene (5 bases). V shed 6 bases and J shed 4 bases, with 16 bases lying between them. The CDR3 spans 15 residues. Per germline, CDR1 MGHRA and CDR2 YSYEKL. This chain's CDR3 is CASSHAGTMNQPQHF. CDR3 nucleotide sequence: TGCGCCAGCAGTCATGCAGGGACTATGAATCAGCCCCAGCATTTT.

Only a few counts were recorded for this clonotype. The chain employs TRBV18 and TRBJ1-5; TRBD1 might be the D (5 bases). The CDR3 sequence is 14 residues long. Germline lookup yields CDR1 KGHSH and CDR2 LQKENI. Trimming took off 3 bases at V and 8 bases at J, with 14 bases between the two ends. Written as DNA, the CDR3 is TGTGCCAGCTCACCGGACACGAATCGGGAGCCCCAGCATTTT. This gives the protein CASSPDTNREPQHF.

This clonotype has a handful of counts. CDR3 sequence reads: CASVDRVITPTSTDTQYF. CDR3 bases: TGTGCCAGCGTGGACAGGGTTATAACTCCTACTAGCACAGATACGCAGTATTTT. J is TRBJ2-3 and V is TRBV7-2, with TRBD1 identical over 8 bases. Germline CDR1 and CDR2: SGHTA and FQGNSA. V gave up 8 bases and J gave up 0 bases; unmatched junction bases: 16. This CDR3 is built from 18 residues.

Of note for this clonotype: At one boundary the junction diverges from the germline segment, which might be a read error. V usage is TRBV6-2 or TRBV6-3 and J usage is TRBJ2-1; 8 bases are shared with TRBD2. Germline CDR1 reads MNHEY; CDR2 reads SVGEGT. This CDR3 is 16 amino acids long. The CDR3 is CASSYSNPGLVGSPVF. The CDR3, as DNA: TGTGCCAGCAGTTACTCGAATCCGGGACTAGTTGGATCGCCGGTCTTC.